These 26 T cell receptor beta chains were all obtained from the same sample, sequenced in a study of T cell responses to AZD1222 COVID-19 vaccine. Sequenced by immunoSEQ multiplex PCR; TCRdb stores in-frame clones only, minus some. The sample consists of around 120,000 clones, 92% of them appearing once. Sequencing used peripheral blood, obtained on day 0 of AZD1222 vaccination. These receptor sequences come from an adult in good health.

This chain joins TRBV6-6 and TRBJ1-4, with 7 bases matching TRBD1. The V gene's germline CDR1 is MNHNY and CDR2 SVGAGI (reference sequence). The J segment lost 4 bases and the V segment lost 7 bases, leaving 6 bases of the junction unmatched. The CDR3 is 14 amino acids. CDR3 amino acids: CASTDRAGNEKLFF. The CDR3 DNA reads TGTGCCAGCACCGACAGGGCTGGTAATGAAAAACTGTTTTTT.

This chain uses TRBV19 with TRBJ2-3, with no clear D. This CDR3 is built from 13 residues. The germline V gene encodes CDR1 LNHDA and CDR2 SQIVND (reference sequence). V was cut by 5 bases and J by 8 bases, with 14 bases left in between. DNA of the CDR3: TGTGCCAGTAGTGGGCCGATTTCAGGTACGCAGTATTTT. Its translation is CASSGPISGTQYF.

The chain employs TRBV6-2 or TRBV6-3 and TRBJ2-7, with D unclear. The V and J ends lost 1 base and 2 bases respectively, with 12 bases between them. There are 15 residues in the CDR3. Germline V gives CDR1 MNHEY, CDR2 SVGEGT. CDR3 DNA: TGTGCCAGCAGTTACTGGCGGAGTTACACCTACGAGCAGTACTTC. The encoded protein is CASSYWRSYTYEQYF.

The chain recombines TRBV7-9 with TRBJ2-2, with D perhaps matching TRBD2 (5 bases). Per germline, CDR1 SEHNR and CDR2 FQNEAQ (reference sequence). The CDR3 totals 16 residues. Trimming removed 6 bases from V and 4 bases from J, with 18 bases in between. CDR3 sequence: CASSATLTAGTGELFF. In DNA form, the CDR3 reads TGTGCCAGCAGTGCAACCCTGACCGCGGGCACCGGGGAGCTGTTTTTT.

The chain carries TRBV7-9 and TRBJ2-7; perhaps TRBD2 as D (5 bases). The V and J ends lost 4 bases and 2 bases respectively, with 15 bases between them. Per germline, CDR1 SEHNR and CDR2 FQNEAQ (reference sequence). The CDR3 loop spans 15 amino acids. CDR3 bases: TGTGCCAGCAGCTCCCTTTGGGAGCCCCCCTACGAGCAGTACTTC. Translation: CASSSLWEPPYEQYF.

This chain links TRBV3-1 (or the pseudogene TRBV3-2) with TRBJ2-1; a weak D match, TRBD1 (7 bases). V gave up 4 bases and J gave up 9 bases, with 10 bases separating them. Germline values: CDR1 LGHDT, CDR2 YNNKEL (reference sequence). The CDR3 sequence is 12 residues long. The CDR3, as DNA: TGTGCCAGCAGCCCAGGGGGACTTGAGCAGTTCTTC. Its protein is CASSPGGLEQFF.

The chain links TRBV12-3 or TRBV12-4 to TRBJ2-7, with a possible D match to TRBD2 (5 bases). The CDR3 consists of 11 residues. Trimming stripped 5 bases from V and 6 bases from J, with 8 bases between. The CDR3 loop is CASSHRGEQYF. In DNA form, the CDR3 reads TGTGCCAGCAGTCATCGGGGCGAGCAGTACTTC.

This clone has only one observation. The chain couples TRBV27 to TRBJ1-2; no clear D gene. The CDR3 spans 14 residues. In germline, CDR1 is MNHEY, CDR2 SMNVEV (reference sequence). V was trimmed by 6 bases and J by 2 bases, leaving 13 bases between them. The chain's CDR3 is CASRNLGQNYGYTF. Written as DNA, the CDR3 is TGTGCCAGCAGAAACCTCGGGCAGAACTATGGCTACACCTTC.

J is TRBJ2-7 and V is TRBV19, with a tentative D call TRBD1 (5 bases). The CDR3 is 13 residues long. Germline values: CDR1 LNHDA, CDR2 SQIVND (reference sequence). Trimming took off 1 base at V and 3 bases at J, with 7 bases between the two ends. The CDR3 is CASSIVDSYEQYF. The CDR3 DNA reads as TGTGCCAGTAGTATAGTCGACAGCTACGAGCAGTACTTC.

The chain couples TRBV5-1 to TRBJ1-2; weak D call: TRBD1 (5 bases). The CDR3 covers 14 residues. Germline V gives CDR1 SGHRS, CDR2 YFSETQ. Deletions cut 5 bases from V and 4 bases from J, with 15 bases between. DNA of the CDR3: TGCGCCAGCAGTGCCAGGGAGTCGGGCTATGGCTACACCTTC. Its protein is CASSARESGYGYTF.

This chain uses TRBV9 with TRBJ2-2; D is undetermined. V shed 0 bases and J shed 6 bases, with 6 bases lying between them. The germline V gene encodes CDR1 SGDLS and CDR2 YYNGEE. The CDR3 length is 13 residues. The CDR3 spells CASSVGPSGELFF. The CDR3 DNA reads as TGTGCCAGCAGCGTAGGGCCCTCCGGGGAGCTGTTTTTT.

The chain recombines TRBV28 with TRBJ2-1; no clear D. Germline lookup yields CDR1 MDHEN and CDR2 SYDVKM. The V and J ends lost 2 bases and 7 bases respectively, with 3 bases between them. This CDR3 contains 11 residues. The CDR3 here is CASSLENEQFF. Here the CDR3 DNA reads TGTGCCAGCAGTTTAGAGAATGAGCAGTTCTTC.

A single count supports this clone. The J gene is TRBJ2-7, the V gene TRBV27; TRBD2 agrees at 8 bases. CDR1 MNHEY and CDR2 SMNVEV come from the germline V gene (reference sequence). This CDR3 has 14 amino acids. Trimming took 4 bases from V and 6 from J; bases not matched to a gene: 8. CDR3 region: CASSSREGPREQYF. CDR3 DNA sequence: TGTGCCAGCAGTTCCCGGGAGGGCCCTCGCGAGCAGTACTTC.

The rearrangement joins TRBV28 to TRBJ2-7; 7 bases line up with TRBD1. Germline assignment: CDR1 MDHEN and CDR2 SYDVKM. V lost 3 bases to trimming and J lost 2 bases; unmatched junction nucleotides: 7. The CDR3 sequence is 15 residues long. CDR3 nucleotide sequence: TGTGCCAGCAGTTTCTCCGGGACAGTGACCTACGAGCAGTACTTC. Translation gives CASSFSGTVTYEQYF.

The rearrangement links TRBV7-2 to TRBJ1-5, with D perhaps matching TRBD1 (6 bases). V was shortened by 5 bases and J by 0 bases, with 14 bases between the two germline ends. CDR1 SGHTA and CDR2 FQGNSA come from the germline V gene. The CDR3 has 16 residues. The CDR3 here is CASSRAGVYSNQPQHF. CDR3 nucleotide sequence: TGTGCCAGCAGCCGGGCAGGGGTTTATAGCAATCAGCCCCAGCATTTT.

The chain employs TRBV21-1 and TRBJ1-2. TRBV21-1 is listed as a pseudogene. The CDR3 has 19 amino acids. CDR3 sequence: CASSPREEILGGANYGYTF. The CDR3 nucleotides are TGTGCCAGCAGCCCTAGGGAGGAGATTTTAGGCGGAGCTAACTATGGCTACACCTTC.

V is TRBV12-3 or TRBV12-4 and J is TRBJ2-5; D gene unclear. CDR3 size: 13 residues. V gave up 1 base and J gave up 2 bases, with 5 bases separating them. In nucleotides, the CDR3 is TGTGCCAGCAGTTTAGGAGTGCAAGAGACCCAGTACTTC. Translated, it gives CASSLGVQETQYF.

V usage is TRBV28 and J usage is TRBJ2-5; D gene ambiguous. Germline CDR1 and CDR2: MDHEN and SYDVKM. The CDR3 has 14 amino acids. V lost 2 bases to trimming and J lost 2 bases, with 9 bases between them. The CDR3 loop is CASSLKRIQETQYF. CDR3 sequence (DNA): TGTGCCAGCAGTTTAAAAAGAATACAAGAGACCCAGTACTTC.

As regards this clone: This CDR3 is also generated by other DNA sequences in the sample. V and J are TRBV18 and TRBJ2-1; 11 bases are a match to TRBD2. The CDR3 totals 15 residues. Losses at the gene ends were 6 bases for V and 4 bases for J; bases not matched to a gene: 5. Germline V CDR1 and CDR2: KGHSH, LQKENI. The DNA of the CDR3 is TGTGCCAGCTCTCCGACTAGCGGGGCTTACAATGAGCAGTTCTTC. It yields the protein CASSPTSGAYNEQFF.

Only a few counts were recorded for this clone. The gene calls are TRBV19 and TRBJ1-2, with 8 nucleotides matching TRBD1. The CDR3 runs 15 residues. CDR1 is LNHDA, CDR2 SQIVND, per germline (reference sequence). V was pared by 7 bases and J by 4 bases, with 11 bases of the junction left unmatched. The CDR3 coding sequence is TGTGCCAGTACTCCGGACAGGGTCCCCGGCTATGGCTACACCTTC. This codes for CASTPDRVPGYGYTF.

The chain employs TRBV15 and TRBJ1-5, with 8 bases identical to TRBD1. The CDR3 runs 16 residues. Looked up from germline, CDR1 is LNHNV and CDR2 is YYDKDF (reference sequence). Germline trimming cut 3 bases from V and 1 base from J; bases unmatched to any gene: 5. The CDR3 reads CATSRGTGGSNQPQHF. The CDR3 region has the DNA TGTGCCACCAGCAGGGGAACAGGGGGAAGCAATCAGCCCCAGCATTTT. Full variable domain (outside the CDR3, taken from reference TRBV15 and TRBJ1-5): DAMVIQNPRYQVTQFGKPVTLSCSQTLNHNVMYWYQQKSSQAPKLLFHYYDKDFNNEADTPDNFQSRRPNTSFCFLDIRSPGLGDTAMYLCATSRGTGGSNQPQHFGDGTRLSIL.

The chain recombines TRBV28 with TRBJ2-1; 15 nucleotides line up with TRBD2. Germline trimming cut 6 bases from V and 4 bases from J; bases unmatched to any gene: 10. Germline V gene lookup returns CDR1 MDHEN and CDR2 SYDVKM. This CDR3 is 18 amino acids long. CDR3 amino acids: CASSNPGLAGGVYNEQFF. Here the CDR3 DNA reads TGTGCCAGCAGCAACCCGGGACTAGCGGGAGGAGTATACAATGAGCAGTTCTTC.

This chain joins TRBV2 and TRBJ2-6; D uncertain. The CDR3 consists of 15 residues. V was cut by 8 bases and J by 0 bases, with 11 bases left in between. Per the germline V gene, CDR1 is SNHLY and CDR2 is FYNNEI. CDR3 sequence: CASSFEDSGANVLTF. DNA of the CDR3: TGTGCCAGCTCTTTCGAAGACTCTGGGGCCAACGTCCTGACTTTC.

V and J are TRBV6-5 and TRBJ1-1; 8 bases agree with TRBD1. The CDR3 totals 14 residues. Unmatched junction bases numbered 8, after V lost 6 bases and J lost 5 bases. Germline CDR1 is MNHEY and CDR2 is SVGAGI. Here the CDR3 reads CASRTGDKGTEAFF. The CDR3 DNA sequence: TGTGCCAGCAGGACAGGGGATAAGGGGACTGAAGCTTTCTTT.

The V call is TRBV7-2, the J call TRBJ1-3; D not certain. The CDR3 length is 14 residues. CDR1 and CDR2 (germline): SGHTA, FQGNSA. The V end lost 5 bases, the J end lost 1 base, and 9 bases lay between the germline ends. CDR3 amino acids: CASSPRASGNTIYF. The CDR3 bases are TGTGCCAGCAGCCCAAGGGCATCTGGAAACACCATATATTTT.

The gene calls are TRBV5-1 and TRBJ1-2, with D hard to call. Per the germline V gene, CDR1 is SGHRS and CDR2 is YFSETQ. V was clipped by 0 bases and J by 3 bases, with 15 bases between them. This CDR3 region has 16 residues. CDR3 in DNA: TGCGCCAGCAGCTTGGTAGCGCAGGTACGGGACTATGGCTACACCTTC. Translation gives CASSLVAQVRDYGYTF.